Listed below are T cell receptor beta chains from one sample, sequenced in a study of PD-1 blockade in classical Hodgkin lymphoma. This table comes from immunoSEQ multiplex PCR, and its TCRdb copy is limited to in-frame clones, with some not included. The table lists roughly 94,000 clones, just over 90% of them singletons. This specimen was peripheral blood mononuclear cells (PBMCs), taken before the fourth cycle of nivolumab. These TCRs come from a human donor with classical Hodgkin lymphoma. The CDR3 runs from the conserved cysteine through the conserved F or W. Fields, in order: CDR3 protein, CDR3 DNA, J gene, D gene, V gene, CDR3 length. A D gene is named only where the DNA matches it firmly.

CASSAGGSTQYF TGTGCCAGCAGCGCCGGGGGTTCGACCCAGTACTTC TRBJ2-5 - TRBV27 12
CASSSTYTDTQYF TGTGCCAGCAGCTCGACCTACACAGATACGCAGTATTTT TRBJ2-3 - TRBV14 13
CASSQYTDTQYF TGTGCCAGCAGCCAGTACACAGATACGCAGTATTTT TRBJ2-3 - TRBV16 12
CASSLAQALSGNTIYF TGTGCCAGCAGCTTAGCACAGGCGCTCTCTGGAAACACCATATATTTT TRBJ1-3 - TRBV7-2 16
CASSSEGTSEQFF TGTGCCAGCAGCTCAGAGGGGACTAGCGAGCAGTTCTTC TRBJ2-1 TRBD2 TRBV7-9 13
CASRRGINEKLFF TGTGCCAGCAGGCGGGGGATTAATGAAAAACTGTTTTTT TRBJ1-4 - TRBV2 13
CASSQDWVMGQGDTGELFF TGTGCCAGCAGCCAAGATTGGGTTATGGGGCAGGGAGACACCGGGGAGCTGTTTTTT TRBJ2-2 - TRBV4-2 19
CASNPAGYSTDTQYF TGCGCCAGCAACCCGGCCGGCTATAGTACAGATACGCAGTATTTT TRBJ2-3 - TRBV5-1 15
CASSESLEPTGELFF TGTGCCAGCAGTGAATCACTAGAGCCCACCGGGGAGCTGTTTTTT TRBJ2-2 - TRBV2 15
CASSYSIAQNYEQYF TGTGCCAGCAGTTACTCGATTGCGCAGAACTACGAGCAGTACTTC TRBJ2-7 - TRBV6-5 15
CASSLPGRNNEQFF TGTGCCAGCAGCTTACCGGGACGGAACAATGAGCAGTTCTTC TRBJ2-1 - TRBV7-2 14
CASSLEAVGIPYEQYF TGTGCCAGCAGCTTAGAAGCGGTCGGCATCCCCTACGAGCAGTACTTC TRBJ2-7 - TRBV11-2 16
CAISEGIWYGYTF TGTGCCATCAGTGAAGGCATCTGGTATGGCTACACCTTC TRBJ1-2 - TRBV10-3 13